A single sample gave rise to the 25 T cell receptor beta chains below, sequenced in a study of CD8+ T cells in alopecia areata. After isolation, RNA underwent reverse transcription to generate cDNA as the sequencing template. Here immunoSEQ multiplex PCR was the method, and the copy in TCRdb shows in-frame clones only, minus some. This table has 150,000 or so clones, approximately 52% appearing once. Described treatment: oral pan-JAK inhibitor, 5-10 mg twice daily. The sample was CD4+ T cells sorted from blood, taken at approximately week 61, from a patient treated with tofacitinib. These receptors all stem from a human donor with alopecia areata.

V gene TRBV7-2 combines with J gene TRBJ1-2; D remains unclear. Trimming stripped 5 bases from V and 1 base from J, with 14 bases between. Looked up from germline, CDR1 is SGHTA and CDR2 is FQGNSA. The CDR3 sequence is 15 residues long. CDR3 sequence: CASSRDAKINYGYTF. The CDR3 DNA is TGTGCCAGCAGCCGAGACGCGAAGATTAACTATGGCTACACCTTC.

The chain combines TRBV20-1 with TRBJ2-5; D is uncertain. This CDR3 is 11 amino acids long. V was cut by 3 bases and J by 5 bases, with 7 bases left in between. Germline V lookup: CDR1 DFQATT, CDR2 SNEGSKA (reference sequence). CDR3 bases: TGCAGTGCTAGGTCTACGGAGACCCAGTACTTC. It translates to CSARSTETQYF.

The CDR3 region is CASRSGGPYEQYF. The CDR3 DNA reads as TGTGCCAGCAGATCAGGGGGTCCCTACGAGCAGTACTTC. The J gene is TRBJ2-7, the V gene TRBV6-5; 7 nucleotides agree with TRBD1. Per the germline V gene, CDR1 is MNHEY and CDR2 is SVGAGI. CDR3 length: 13 residues. Trimming at V came to 6 bases and at J to 2 bases, leaving 4 bases not matched to a gene.

Written as DNA, the CDR3 is TGTGCCAGCCTCCCCGGACAGGGCACTTATCAGCCCCAGCATTTT. The encoded protein is CASLPGQGTYQPQHF. The chain combines TRBV19 with TRBJ1-5, with TRBD1 matching over 8 bases. This CDR3 is built from 15 residues. The germline V gene has CDR1 LNHDA and CDR2 SQIVND (reference sequence). V was pared by 9 bases and J by 5 bases, with 12 bases of the junction left unmatched.

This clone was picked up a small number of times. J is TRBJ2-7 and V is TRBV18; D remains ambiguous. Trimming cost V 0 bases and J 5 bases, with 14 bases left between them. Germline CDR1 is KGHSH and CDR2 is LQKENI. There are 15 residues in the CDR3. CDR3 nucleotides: TGTGCCAGCTCACCACCGGGAAGCCCGAAACACGAGCAGTACTTC. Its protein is CASSPPGSPKHEQYF. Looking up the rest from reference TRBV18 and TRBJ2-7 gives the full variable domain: NAGVMQNPRHLVRRRGQEARLRCSPMKGHSHVYWYRQLPEEGLKFMVYLQKENIIDESGMPKERFSAEFPKEGPSILRIQQVVRGDSAAYFCASSPPGSPKHEQYFGPGTRLTVT.

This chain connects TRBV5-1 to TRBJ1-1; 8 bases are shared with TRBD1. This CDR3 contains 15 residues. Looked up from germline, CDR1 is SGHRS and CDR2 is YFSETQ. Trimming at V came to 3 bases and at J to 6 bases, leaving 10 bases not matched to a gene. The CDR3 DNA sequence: TGCGCCAGCAGCTATGCGACAGGGGAATTCGCTGAAGCTTTCTTT. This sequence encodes CASSYATGEFAEAFF.

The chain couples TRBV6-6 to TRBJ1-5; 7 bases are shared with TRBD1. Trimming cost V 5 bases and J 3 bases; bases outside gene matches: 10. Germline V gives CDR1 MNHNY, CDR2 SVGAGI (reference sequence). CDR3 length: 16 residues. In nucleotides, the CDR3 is TGTGCCAGCAGTCAGAGACAGGGCCCTTCCAATCAGCCCCAGCATTTT. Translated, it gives CASSQRQGPSNQPQHF.

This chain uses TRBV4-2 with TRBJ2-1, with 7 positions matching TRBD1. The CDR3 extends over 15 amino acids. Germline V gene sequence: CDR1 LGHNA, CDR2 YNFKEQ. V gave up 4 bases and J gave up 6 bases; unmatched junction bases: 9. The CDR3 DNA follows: TGTGCCAGCAGCCCACAGGGGCCGGGACCCAATGAGCAGTTCTTC. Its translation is CASSPQGPGPNEQFF.

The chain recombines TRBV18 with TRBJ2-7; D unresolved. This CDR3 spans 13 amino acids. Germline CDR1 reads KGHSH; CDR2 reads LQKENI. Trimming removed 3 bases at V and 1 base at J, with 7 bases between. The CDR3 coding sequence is TGTGCCAGCTCACCCCCACAGTCCTACGAGCAGTACTTC. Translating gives CASSPPQSYEQYF.

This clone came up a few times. CDR3 coding DNA: TGTGCCAGCAGCTCCCGGGACAGGTCGTCATACGAGCAGTACTTC. Translation: CASSSRDRSSYEQYF. J is TRBJ2-7 and V is TRBV11-1; 8 bases match TRBD1. Germline lookup yields CDR1 SGHAT and CDR2 FQDESV (reference sequence). The CDR3 has 15 amino acids. Trimming cost V 4 bases and J 4 bases; bases outside gene matches: 9.

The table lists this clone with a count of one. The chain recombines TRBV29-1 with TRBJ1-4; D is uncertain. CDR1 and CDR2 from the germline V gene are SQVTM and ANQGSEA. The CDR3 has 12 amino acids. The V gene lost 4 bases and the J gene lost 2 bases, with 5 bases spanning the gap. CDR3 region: CSVVSTNEKLFF. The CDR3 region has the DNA TGCAGCGTTGTTTCCACTAATGAAAAACTGTTTTTT.

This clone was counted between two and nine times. CDR3 amino acids: CASSPGTVNQPQHF. For the CDR3, the DNA is TGCGCCAGCAGCCCCGGGACAGTCAATCAGCCCCAGCATTTT. This rearrangement joins TRBV5-1 to TRBJ1-5; 7 nucleotides match TRBD1. This CDR3 is built from 14 residues. J lost 3 bases, V lost 4 bases, and 4 bases had no gene match. The germline V gene encodes CDR1 SGHRS and CDR2 YFSETQ.

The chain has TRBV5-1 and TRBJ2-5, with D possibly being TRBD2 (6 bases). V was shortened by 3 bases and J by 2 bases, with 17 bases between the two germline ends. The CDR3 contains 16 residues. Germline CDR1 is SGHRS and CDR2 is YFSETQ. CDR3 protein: CASSSLRGRGQETQYF. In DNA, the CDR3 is TGCGCCAGCAGCTCCCTCCGTGGGCGGGGTCAAGAGACCCAGTACTTC.

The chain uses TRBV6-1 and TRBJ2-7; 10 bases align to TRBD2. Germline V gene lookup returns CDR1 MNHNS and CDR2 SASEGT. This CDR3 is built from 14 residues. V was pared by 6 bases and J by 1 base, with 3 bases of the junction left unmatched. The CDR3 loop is CASSPSGGSYEQYF. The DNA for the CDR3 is TGTGCCAGCAGCCCTAGCGGGGGATCCTACGAGCAGTACTTC.

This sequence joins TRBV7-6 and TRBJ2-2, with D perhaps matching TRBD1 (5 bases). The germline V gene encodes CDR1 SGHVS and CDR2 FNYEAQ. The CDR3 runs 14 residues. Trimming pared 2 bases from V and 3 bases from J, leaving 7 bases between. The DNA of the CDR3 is TGTGCCAGCAGCTTACAGGGTTACACCGGGGAGCTGTTTTTT. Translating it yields CASSLQGYTGELFF.

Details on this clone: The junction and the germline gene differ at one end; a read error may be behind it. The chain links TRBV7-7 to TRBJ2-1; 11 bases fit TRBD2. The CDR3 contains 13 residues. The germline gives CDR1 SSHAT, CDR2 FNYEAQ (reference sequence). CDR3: CASSVGLADEQFF. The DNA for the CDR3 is TGTGCTAGCAGCGTGGGACTAGCGGATGAGCAGTTCTTC.

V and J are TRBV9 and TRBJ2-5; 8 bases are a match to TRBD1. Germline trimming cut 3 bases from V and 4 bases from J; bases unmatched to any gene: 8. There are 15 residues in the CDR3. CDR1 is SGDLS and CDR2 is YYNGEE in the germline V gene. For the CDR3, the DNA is TGTGCCAGCAGCGAAGACCCGACAGGGGTAGAGACCCAGTACTTC. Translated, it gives CASSEDPTGVETQYF.

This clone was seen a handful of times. The CDR3 spells CASGLGEGETQYF. CDR3 in DNA: TGTGCCAGCGGACTAGGGGAAGGGGAGACCCAGTACTTC. The gene calls are TRBV2 and TRBJ2-5; TRBD2 matches 7 bases. The germline V gene has CDR1 SNHLY and CDR2 FYNNEI. The CDR3 loop spans 13 amino acids. V trimming: 8 bases; J trimming: 5 bases; junction bases outside the gene matches: 8.

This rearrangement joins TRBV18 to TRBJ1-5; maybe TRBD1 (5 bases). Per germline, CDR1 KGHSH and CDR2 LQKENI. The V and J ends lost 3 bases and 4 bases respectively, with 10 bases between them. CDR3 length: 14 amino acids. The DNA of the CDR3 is TGTGCCAGCTCACCGCGGCAGGGTAATCAGCCCCAGCATTTT. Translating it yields CASSPRQGNQPQHF.

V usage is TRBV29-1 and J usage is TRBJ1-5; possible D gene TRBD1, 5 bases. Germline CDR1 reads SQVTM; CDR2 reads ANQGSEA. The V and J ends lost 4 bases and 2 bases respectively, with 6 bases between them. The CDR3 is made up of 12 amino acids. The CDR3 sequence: CSVGDRNQPQHF. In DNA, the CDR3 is TGCAGCGTTGGGGACCGCAATCAGCCCCAGCATTTT.

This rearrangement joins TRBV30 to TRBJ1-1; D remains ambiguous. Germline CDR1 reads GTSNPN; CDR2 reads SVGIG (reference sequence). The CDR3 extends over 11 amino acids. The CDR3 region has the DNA TGTGCGGGCGAGCGTGCCGGTAAAGCTTTCTTT. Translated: CAGERAGKAFF.

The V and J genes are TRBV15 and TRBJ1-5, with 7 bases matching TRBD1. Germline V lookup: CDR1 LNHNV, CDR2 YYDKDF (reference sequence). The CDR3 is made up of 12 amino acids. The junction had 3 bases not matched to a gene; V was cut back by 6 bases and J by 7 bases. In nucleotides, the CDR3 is TGTGCCACCAGTCCACAGGGGCAGCCCCAGCATTTT. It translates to CATSPQGQPQHF.

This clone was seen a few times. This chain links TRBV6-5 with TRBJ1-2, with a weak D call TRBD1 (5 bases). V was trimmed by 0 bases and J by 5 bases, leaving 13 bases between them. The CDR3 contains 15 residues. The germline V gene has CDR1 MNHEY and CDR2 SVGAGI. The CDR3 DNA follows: TGTGCCAGCAGTTACTCTGTTTTGGCAGGGTATGGCTACACCTTC. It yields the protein CASSYSVLAGYGYTF.

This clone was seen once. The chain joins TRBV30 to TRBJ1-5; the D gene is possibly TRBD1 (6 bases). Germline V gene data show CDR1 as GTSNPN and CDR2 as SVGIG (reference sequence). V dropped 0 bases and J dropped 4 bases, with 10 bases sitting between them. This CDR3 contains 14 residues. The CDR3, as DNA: TGTGCCTGGAGTGTGTACAGGGAGAATCAGCCCCAGCATTTT. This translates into CAWSVYRENQPQHF.

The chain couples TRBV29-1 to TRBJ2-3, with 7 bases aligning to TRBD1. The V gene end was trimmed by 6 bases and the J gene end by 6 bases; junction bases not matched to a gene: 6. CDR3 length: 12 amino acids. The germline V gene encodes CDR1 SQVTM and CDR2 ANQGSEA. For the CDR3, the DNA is TGCAGCGTGGGACAGCTGGGGGATACGCAGTATTTT. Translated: CSVGQLGDTQYF.